The TCR beta chain described here comes from a study of T cell responses to AZD1222 COVID-19 vaccine. Study in general: Pooling covered second doses at about 4 or about 12 weeks.

Study results and caveats: Along spike, vaccine-associated CD4 TCRs were found throughout, with dominance at 160-218 and 743-854. Most donors were white British and more were female, and clonal diversity was possibly underestimated.

Details on this clone: What it binds is not known.

Germline CDR1 is SGHTA and CDR2 is FQGTGA. With 4 bases clipped from V and 3 bases from J, the junction kept 3 bases outside the gene matches. The CDR3 spans 15 residues. TCRdb keeps only in-frame clones here, not all; method: immunoSEQ multiplex PCR. The sample carries about 83,000 clones, approximately 85% recorded once. The chain links TRBV7-3 to TRBJ1-6; 7 nucleotides match TRBD1. The receptor was isolated from an adult in good health. Sequenced here: peripheral blood, sampled on day 0 of AZD1222 vaccination. The CDR3 region has the DNA TGTGCCAGCAGCTCCGGACAGGACTATAATTCACCCCTCCACTTT. Translated: CASSSGQDYNSPLHF.